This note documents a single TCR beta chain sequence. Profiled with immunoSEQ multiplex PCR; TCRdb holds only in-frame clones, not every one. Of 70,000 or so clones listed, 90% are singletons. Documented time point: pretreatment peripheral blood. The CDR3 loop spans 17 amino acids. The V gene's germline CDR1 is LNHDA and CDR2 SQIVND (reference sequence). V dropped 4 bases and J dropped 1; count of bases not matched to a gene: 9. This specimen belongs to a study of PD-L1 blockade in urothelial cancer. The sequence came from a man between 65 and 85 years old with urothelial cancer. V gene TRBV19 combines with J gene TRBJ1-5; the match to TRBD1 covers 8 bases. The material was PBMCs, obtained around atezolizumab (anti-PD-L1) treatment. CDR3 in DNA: TGTGCCAGTAGTACACACCACAGGGGGGGGAGCAATCAGCCCCAGCATTTT. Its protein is CASSTHHRGGSNQPQHF.